The table lists the clone carrying this T cell receptor beta chain with many counts. This sample was taken from a study of T cells in Graves' hyperthyroidism and ophthalmopathy. Amplified TCR beta CDR3 regions derived from RNA transcripts. When the TCR CDR3 underwent first-round RT-PCR, the HTBI primer set was used. One entry per CDR3 protein, called by TCRdb with MiXCR from the multiplex PCR reads. The table has about 290,000 distinct CDR3 sequences, roughly 15% seen once. V was clipped by 2 bases and J by 0 bases; unmatched bases: 7. CDR3 size: 16 residues. CDR1 is SGHRS and CDR2 is YFSETQ in the germline V gene. The sample, blood from the first hyperthyroidism diagnosis, precedes any ophthalmopathy symptoms.

The TCR comes from a woman in her thirties with Graves' hyperthyroidism that later progressed to Graves' ophthalmopathy. This sequence joins TRBV5-1 and TRBJ2-7; 8 positions match TRBD2. The material sequenced was blood. CDR3 bases: TGCGCCAGCAGCTTAAATAGCGGGACGAGCTCCTACGAGCAGTACTTC. This gives the protein CASSLNSGTSSYEQYF. The variable domain in full, completed from reference TRBV5-1 and TRBJ2-7, reads KAGVTQTPRYLIKTRGQQVTLSCSPISGHRSVSWYQQTPGQGLQFLFEYFSETQRNKGNFPGRFSGRQFSNSRSEMNVSTLELGDSALYLCASSLNSGTSSYEQYFGPGTRLTVT.